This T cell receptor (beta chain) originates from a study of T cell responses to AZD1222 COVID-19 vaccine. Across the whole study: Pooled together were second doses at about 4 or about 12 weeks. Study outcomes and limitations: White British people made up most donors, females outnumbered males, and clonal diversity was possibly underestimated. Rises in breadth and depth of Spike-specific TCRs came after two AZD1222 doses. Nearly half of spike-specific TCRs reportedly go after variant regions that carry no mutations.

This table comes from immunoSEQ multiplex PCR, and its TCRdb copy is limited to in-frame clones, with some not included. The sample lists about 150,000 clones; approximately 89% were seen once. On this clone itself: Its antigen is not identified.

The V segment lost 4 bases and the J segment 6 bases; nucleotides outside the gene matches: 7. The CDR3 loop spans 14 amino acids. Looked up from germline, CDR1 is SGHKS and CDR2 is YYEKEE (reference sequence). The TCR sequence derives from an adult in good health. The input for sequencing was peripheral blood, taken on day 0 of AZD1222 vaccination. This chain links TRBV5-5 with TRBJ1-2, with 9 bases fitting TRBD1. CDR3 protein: CASSPWGQGDGYTF. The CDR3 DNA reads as TGTGCCAGCAGCCCCTGGGGACAGGGAGATGGCTACACCTTC.